These 2 T cell receptor beta chains were all obtained from the same sample, sequenced in a study of TIL therapy for anti-PD-1-resistant metastatic lung cancer. The libraries were made with immunoSEQ v3. The table came from immunoSEQ multiplex PCR; TCRdb's copy has only in-frame clones and leaves some out. The table shows some 52,000 clones, with 65% to 80% occurring only once. Time point meaning: pre-treatment sample, taken before nivolumab and TIL therapy. Here the sequenced sample was blood, taken at baseline. These receptors came from a woman aged 25-80 years with non-small cell lung cancer.

CDR3 DNA: TGTGCCAGCAGCTTAGAGGCACGGGCCATATATTTT. Protein product: CASSLEARAIYF. The chain links TRBV7-9 to TRBJ1-3; D unclear. Germline CDR1 reads SEHNR; CDR2 reads FQNEAQ (reference sequence). CDR3 length: 12 amino acids. The V and J ends lost 1 base and 11 bases respectively, with 9 bases between them. Complete variable domain (other parts from reference TRBV7-9 and TRBJ1-3): DTGVSQNPRHKITKRGQNVTFRCDPISEHNRLYWYRQTLGQGPEFLTYFQNEAQLEKSRLLSDRFSAERPKGSFSTLEIQRTEQGDSAMYLCASSLEARAIYFGEGSWLTVV.

This clone was seen more than once but under ten times. The CDR3 DNA reads as TGTGCCAGCAGTGAATTTGACCAGGGAATCAAAAACATTCAGTACTTC. This codes for CASSEFDQGIKNIQYF. The rearrangement links TRBV6-1 to TRBJ2-4, with D possibly matching TRBD1 (5 bases). The CDR3 has 16 residues. Trimming took off 2 bases at V and 3 bases at J, with 14 bases between the two ends. CDR1 is MNHNS and CDR2 is SASEGT in the germline V gene.